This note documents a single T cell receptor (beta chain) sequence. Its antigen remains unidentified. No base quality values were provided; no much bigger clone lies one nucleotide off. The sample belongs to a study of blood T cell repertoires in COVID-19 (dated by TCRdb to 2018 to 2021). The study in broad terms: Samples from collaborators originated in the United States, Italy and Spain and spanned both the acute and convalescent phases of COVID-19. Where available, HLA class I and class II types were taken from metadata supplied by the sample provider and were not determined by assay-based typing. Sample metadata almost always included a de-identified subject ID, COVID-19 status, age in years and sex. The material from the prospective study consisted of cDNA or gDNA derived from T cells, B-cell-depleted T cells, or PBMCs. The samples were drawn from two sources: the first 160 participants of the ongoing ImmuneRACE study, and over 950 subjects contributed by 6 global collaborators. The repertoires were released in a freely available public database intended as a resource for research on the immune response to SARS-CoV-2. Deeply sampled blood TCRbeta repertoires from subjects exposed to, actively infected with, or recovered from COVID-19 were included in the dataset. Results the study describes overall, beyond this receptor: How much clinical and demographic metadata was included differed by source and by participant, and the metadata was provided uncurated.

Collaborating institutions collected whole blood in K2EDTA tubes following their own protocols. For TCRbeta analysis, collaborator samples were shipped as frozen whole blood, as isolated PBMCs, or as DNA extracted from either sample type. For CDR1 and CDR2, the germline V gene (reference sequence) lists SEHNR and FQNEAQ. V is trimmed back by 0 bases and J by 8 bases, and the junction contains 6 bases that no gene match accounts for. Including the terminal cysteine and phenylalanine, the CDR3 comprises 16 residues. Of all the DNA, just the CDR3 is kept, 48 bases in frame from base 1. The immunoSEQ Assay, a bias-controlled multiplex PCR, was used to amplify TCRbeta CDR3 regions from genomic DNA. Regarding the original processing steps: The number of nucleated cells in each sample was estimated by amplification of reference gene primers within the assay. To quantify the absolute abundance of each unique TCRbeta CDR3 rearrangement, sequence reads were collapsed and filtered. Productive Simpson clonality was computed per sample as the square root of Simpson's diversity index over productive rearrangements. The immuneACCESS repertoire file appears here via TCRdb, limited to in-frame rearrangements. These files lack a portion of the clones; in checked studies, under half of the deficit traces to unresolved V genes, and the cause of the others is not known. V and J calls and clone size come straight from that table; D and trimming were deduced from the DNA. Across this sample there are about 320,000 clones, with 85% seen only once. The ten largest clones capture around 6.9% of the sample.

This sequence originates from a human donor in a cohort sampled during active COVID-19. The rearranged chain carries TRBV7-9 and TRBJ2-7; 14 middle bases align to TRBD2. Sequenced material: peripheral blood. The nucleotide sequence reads TGTGCCAGCAGCTTAGCGACTAGCGGGGGGGTTTATAAGCAGTACTTC. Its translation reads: CASSLATSGGVYKQYF.